Presented here are 4 T cell receptor beta chains from one specimen sequenced in a study of blood T cell repertoires in COVID-19. Only in-frame clones appear in the TCRdb table, and some are missing; sequencing was by immunoSEQ multiplex PCR. The sample consists of 60,000 to 75,000 clones, roughly 80% of them appearing once. Specimen: peripheral blood. The receptors derive from a human donor in a cohort sampled during active COVID-19.

This clone was observed once. This chain joins TRBV4-1 and TRBJ1-1; weak D call: TRBD1 (5 bases). Germline lookup yields CDR1 MGHRA and CDR2 YSYEKL. Trimming pared 3 bases from V and 4 bases from J, leaving 18 bases between. The CDR3 contains 16 residues. In nucleotides, the CDR3 is TGCGCCAGCAGCCAGGTGGGGGGTCTAGAAATCACTGAAGCTTTCTTT. Translation gives CASSQVGGLEITEAFF.

The chain carries TRBV2 and TRBJ1-6, with 10 positions matching TRBD1. The V segment lost 8 bases and the J segment 7 bases; nucleotides outside the gene matches: 8. CDR3 length: 15 residues. Germline assignment: CDR1 SNHLY and CDR2 FYNNEI. The CDR3 here is CASGDGQGGNSPLHF. The DNA for the CDR3 is TGTGCCAGCGGGGATGGACAGGGGGGAAATTCACCCCTCCACTTT.

This clone was observed a single time. The gene calls are TRBV28 and TRBJ2-5; 15 bases map to TRBD2. Germline CDR1 is MDHEN and CDR2 is SYDVKM. The CDR3 length is 16 residues. V was pared by 5 bases and J by 5 bases, with 6 bases of the junction left unmatched. The CDR3 region has the DNA TGTGCCAGCAGTACAGGACTAGCGGGAGGGGGGGAGACCCAGTACTTC. It yields the protein CASSTGLAGGGETQYF.

With respect to this clone: In the same sample, other DNA sequences code for this CDR3. V usage is TRBV20-1 and J usage is TRBJ1-2; tentative D call: TRBD1 (5 bases). This CDR3 is 15 amino acids long. Germline V gives CDR1 DFQATT, CDR2 SNEGSKA (reference sequence). V lost 3 bases and J 2 bases, leaving 16 bases between the germline ends. CDR3 nucleotide sequence: TGCAGTGCTAGTGGGGGTGGAAGAGGGAACTATGGCTACACCTTC. It encodes CSASGGGRGNYGYTF.